This entry lists 14 T cell receptor beta chains sequenced from one sample in a study of cytomegalovirus exposure and HLA in healthy donors. The PCR had 60 Vbeta and 13 Jbeta primers. Sequenced by immunoSEQ multiplex PCR; TCRdb stores in-frame clones only, minus some. Of some 120,000 clones in the sample, 75% to 85% were seen once. Sequencing was done on a sample of PBMCs. The receptor set was obtained from a man aged 25-45 years in good health and CMV-seronegative.

The V gene is TRBV7-8, the J gene TRBJ2-7; 8 bases fit TRBD2. In germline, CDR1 is SGHVS, CDR2 FQNEAQ. J lost 0 bases, V lost 4 bases, and 5 bases had no gene match. The CDR3 totals 15 residues. The CDR3 protein is CASSSGSGISYEQYF. The CDR3 coding sequence is TGTGCCAGCAGCTCCGGTAGCGGGATCTCCTACGAGCAGTACTTC.

CDR3 amino acids: CASSVQGSSSNQPQHF. The CDR3 region has the DNA TGTGCCAGCAGTGTACAGGGGTCGAGTAGCAATCAGCCCCAGCATTTT. The V and J genes are TRBV2 and TRBJ1-5, with 7 bases lining up with TRBD1. The ends lost 4 bases at V and 0 bases at J; junction bases unmatched: 6. The CDR3 sequence is 16 residues long. Germline V gene sequence: CDR1 SNHLY, CDR2 FYNNEI.

The gene calls are TRBV6-5 and TRBJ2-7, with D maybe TRBD2 (7 bases). CDR1 and CDR2 from the germline V gene are MNHEY and SVGAGI. V lost 7 bases and J lost 5, with 18 bases in between. This CDR3 contains 14 residues. The DNA of the CDR3 is TGTGCCAGCATGGGTAGGGGGGGTTCGCACGAGCAGTACTTC. Translation gives CASMGRGGSHEQYF.

This CDR3 reads CAIRGTGGADTQYF. The CDR3 DNA reads TGTGCCATCAGGGGGACAGGGGGCGCAGATACGCAGTATTTT. V usage is TRBV10-3 and J usage is TRBJ2-3, with TRBD1 identical over 12 bases. This CDR3 is 14 amino acids long. Germline loops: CDR1 ENHRY, CDR2 SYGVKD. V lost 6 bases, J lost 4 bases, and 2 bases stayed unmatched.

The genes are TRBV11-2 and TRBJ2-3; D might be TRBD1 (5 bases). The CDR3 length is 13 residues. V was cut by 3 bases and J by 6 bases, with 10 bases left in between. Germline V gene data show CDR1 as SGHAT and CDR2 as FQNNGV. CDR3 bases: TGTGCCAGCAGCTTGCGGTCAGGGGATACGCAGTATTTT. It codes for CASSLRSGDTQYF. Full variable domain (rest looked up from reference TRBV11-2 and TRBJ2-3): EAGVAQSPRYKIIEKRQSVAFWCNPISGHATLYWYQQILGQGPKLLIQFQNNGVVDDSQLPKDRFSAERLKGVDSTLKIQPAKLEDSAVYLCASSLRSGDTQYFGPGTRLTVL.

This rearrangement joins TRBV30 to TRBJ1-6, with 7 nucleotides matching TRBD1. V gave up 5 bases and J gave up 2 bases; unmatched junction bases: 6. The germline V gene encodes CDR1 GTSNPN and CDR2 SVGIG (reference sequence). The CDR3 covers 15 residues. The CDR3 DNA reads as TGTGCCTGGGGCACAGGGGAGACCTATAATTCACCCCTCCACTTT. Translated: CAWGTGETYNSPLHF. Supplemented by reference TRBV30 and TRBJ1-6, the full variable domain reads SQTIHQWPATLVQPVGSPLSLECTVEGTSNPNLYWYRQAAGRGLQLLFYSVGIGQISSEVPQNLSASRPQDRQFILSSKKLLLSDSGFYLCAWGTGETYNSPLHFGNGTRLTVT.

This rearrangement joins TRBV5-4 to TRBJ2-3; 8 bases are shared with TRBD2. This CDR3 has 15 residues. V lost 6 bases and J lost 1; bases outside the gene matches: 7. Germline values: CDR1 SGHNT, CDR2 YYREEE (reference sequence). CDR3 nucleotide sequence: TGTGCCAGCACAACGGGGCGGGAGGGCACAGATACGCAGTATTTT. The encoded protein is CASTTGREGTDTQYF. Full variable domain (outside the CDR3, taken from reference TRBV5-4 and TRBJ2-3): ETGVTQSPTHLIKTRGQQVTLRCSSQSGHNTVSWYQQALGQGPQFIFQYYREEENGRGNFPPRFSGLQFPNYSSELNVNALELDDSALYLCASTTGREGTDTQYFGPGTRLTVL.

The genes are TRBV27 and TRBJ2-2; 7 bases align to TRBD2. V dropped 5 bases and J dropped 4; count of bases not matched to a gene: 7. CDR1 and CDR2 from the germline V gene are MNHEY and SMNVEV (reference sequence). The CDR3 contains 15 residues. The CDR3 loop reads CASSPRGVVTGELFF. CDR3 nucleotide sequence: TGTGCCAGCAGTCCACGGGGGGTGGTCACCGGGGAGCTGTTTTTT.

V gene TRBV28 combines with J gene TRBJ1-2; 8 bases fit TRBD1. Germline CDR1 and CDR2: MDHEN and SYDVKM. The length of the CDR3 is 12 residues. V was clipped by 10 bases and J by 7 bases; unmatched bases: 8. The DNA of the CDR3 is TGTGCCATCGCGGACAGGGCCGGTGGCTACACCTTC. Translating it yields CAIADRAGGYTF.

The chain combines TRBV5-1 with TRBJ2-7; 15 nucleotides line up with TRBD2. After removal of 4 bases from V and 6 bases from J, the junction contained 2 bases not matched to a gene. CDR1 is SGHRS, CDR2 YFSETQ, per germline. The CDR3 has 14 amino acids. The CDR3 is CASSPGLAGGEQYF. The CDR3 nucleotides are TGCGCCAGCAGCCCGGGACTAGCGGGAGGCGAGCAGTACTTC.

This clone was detected only once. The chain combines TRBV29-1 with TRBJ2-2; D unresolved. Trimming cost V 0 bases and J 2 bases, with 4 bases left between them. CDR1 SQVTM and CDR2 ANQGSEA come from the germline V gene. The length of the CDR3 is 13 residues. The CDR3 loop is CSVEDFNTGELFF. The CDR3 bases are TGCAGCGTTGAAGACTTTAACACCGGGGAGCTGTTTTTT.

Regarding this clone: Mismatch with germline at one junction end may stem from a read error. In DNA form, the CDR3 reads TGCAGCGTTTCCCCCGTCCTAGCTAACTATGGCTACCCCTTC. Translated, it gives CSVSPVLANYGYPF. The chain combines TRBV29-1 with TRBJ1-2; D remains unclear. The length of the CDR3 is 14 residues. CDR1 and CDR2 from the germline V gene are SQVTM and ANQGSEA. The variable domain in full, with the rest retrieved from reference TRBV29-1 and TRBJ1-2, is SAVISQKPSRDICQRGTSLTIQCQVDSQVTMMFWYRQQPGQSLTLIATANQGSEATYESGFVIDKFPISRPNLTFSTLTVSNMSPEDSSIYLCSVSPVLANYGYPFGSGTRLTVV.

The table lists this clone with a few counts. The chain links TRBV19 to TRBJ1-5; 7 positions match TRBD1. V dropped 3 bases and J dropped 7; count of bases not matched to a gene: 6. The CDR3 consists of 14 residues. The germline V gene has CDR1 LNHDA and CDR2 SQIVND (reference sequence). The chain's CDR3 is CASSIGAGGQPQHF. The CDR3 DNA follows: TGTGCCAGTAGTATTGGGGCAGGGGGACAGCCCCAGCATTTT.

The genes are TRBV6-5 and TRBJ1-2, with 9 bases that match TRBD1. The germline V gene has CDR1 MNHEY and CDR2 SVGAGI. The CDR3 spans 13 residues. V lost 9 bases and J lost 6; bases outside the gene matches: 8. In DNA, the CDR3 is TGTGCCAGTGGGACAGGGCTAGGTGATGGCTACACCTTC. Protein sequence: CASGTGLGDGYTF.